This T cell receptor beta chain is from a study of OX40 agonist ivuxolimab in advanced cancers. About the study: Patients' therapy was ivuxolimab, an antibody that acts as an agonist of OX40 (CD134). A male proportion of approximately 83% was recorded, with mean age around 55 years and range about 23 to 90.

Assay used: immunoSEQ multiplex PCR; TCRdb lists only in-frame clones, some missing. Here the sample spans 40,000 or so clones, roughly 89% being singletons. Autoimmune disease history or systemic immunosuppression barred patients. The V segment lost 7 bases and the J segment 9 bases; nucleotides outside the gene matches: 10. Germline CDR1 LNHDA, CDR2 SQIVND (reference sequence). The CDR3 is 13 amino acids. The source of this sequence is an adult with an advanced solid tumor such as melanoma, head and neck, liver or kidney cancer. The source was CD4+ or CD8+ T cells sorted from blood, collected in a trial of the OX40 agonist ivuxolimab. J is TRBJ2-3 and V is TRBV19; 7 bases fit TRBD2. CDR3 in amino acids: CASKMGGTETQYF. The DNA for the CDR3 is TGTGCCAGTAAAATGGGGGGGACCGAAACGCAGTATTTT.